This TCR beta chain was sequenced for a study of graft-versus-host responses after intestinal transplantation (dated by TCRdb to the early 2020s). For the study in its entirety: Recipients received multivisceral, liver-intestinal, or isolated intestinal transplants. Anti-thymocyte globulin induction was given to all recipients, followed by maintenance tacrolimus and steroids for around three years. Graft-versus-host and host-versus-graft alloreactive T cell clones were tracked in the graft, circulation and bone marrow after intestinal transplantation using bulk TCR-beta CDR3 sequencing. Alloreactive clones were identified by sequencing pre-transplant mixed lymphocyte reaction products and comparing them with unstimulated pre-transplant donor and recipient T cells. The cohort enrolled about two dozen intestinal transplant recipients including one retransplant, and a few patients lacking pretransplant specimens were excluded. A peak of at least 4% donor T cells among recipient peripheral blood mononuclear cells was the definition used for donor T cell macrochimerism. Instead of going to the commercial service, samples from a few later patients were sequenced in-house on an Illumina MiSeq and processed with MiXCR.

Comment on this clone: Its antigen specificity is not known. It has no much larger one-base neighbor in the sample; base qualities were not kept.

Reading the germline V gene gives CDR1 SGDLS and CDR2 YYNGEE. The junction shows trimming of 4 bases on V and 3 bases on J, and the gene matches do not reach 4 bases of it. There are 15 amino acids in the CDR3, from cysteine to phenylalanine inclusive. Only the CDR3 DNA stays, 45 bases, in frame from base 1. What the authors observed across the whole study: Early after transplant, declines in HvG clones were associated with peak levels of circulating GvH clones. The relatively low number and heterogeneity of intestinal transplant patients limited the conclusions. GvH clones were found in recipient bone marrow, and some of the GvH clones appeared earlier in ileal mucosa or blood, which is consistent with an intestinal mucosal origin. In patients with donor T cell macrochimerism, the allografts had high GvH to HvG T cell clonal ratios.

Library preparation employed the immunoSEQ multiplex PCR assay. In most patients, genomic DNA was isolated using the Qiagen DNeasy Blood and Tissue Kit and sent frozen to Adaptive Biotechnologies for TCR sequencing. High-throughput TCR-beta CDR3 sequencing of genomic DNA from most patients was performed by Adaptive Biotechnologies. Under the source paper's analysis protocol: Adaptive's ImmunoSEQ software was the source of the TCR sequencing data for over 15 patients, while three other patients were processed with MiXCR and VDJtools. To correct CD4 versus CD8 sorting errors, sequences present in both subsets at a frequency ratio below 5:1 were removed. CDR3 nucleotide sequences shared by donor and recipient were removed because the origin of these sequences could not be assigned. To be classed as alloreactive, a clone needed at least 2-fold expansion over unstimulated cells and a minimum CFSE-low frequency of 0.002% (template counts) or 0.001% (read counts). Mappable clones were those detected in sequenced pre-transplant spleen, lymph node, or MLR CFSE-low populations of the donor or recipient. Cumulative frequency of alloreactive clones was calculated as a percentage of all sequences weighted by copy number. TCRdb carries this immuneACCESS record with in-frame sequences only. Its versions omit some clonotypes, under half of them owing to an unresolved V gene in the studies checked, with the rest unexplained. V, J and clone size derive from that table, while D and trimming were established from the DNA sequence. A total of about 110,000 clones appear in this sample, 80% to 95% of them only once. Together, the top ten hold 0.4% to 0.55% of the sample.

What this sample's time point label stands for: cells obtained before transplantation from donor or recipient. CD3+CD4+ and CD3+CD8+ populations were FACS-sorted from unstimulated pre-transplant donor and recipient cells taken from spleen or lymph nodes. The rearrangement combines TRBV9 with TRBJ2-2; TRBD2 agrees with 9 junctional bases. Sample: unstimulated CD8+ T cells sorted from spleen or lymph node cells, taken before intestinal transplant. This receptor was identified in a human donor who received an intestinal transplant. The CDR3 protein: CASSPSGTYTGELFF. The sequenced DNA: TGTGCCAGCAGCCCTAGCGGGACGTACACCGGGGAGCTGTTTTTT.